Listed below are T cell receptor beta chains from one sample, sequenced in a study of cytomegalovirus exposure and HLA in healthy donors. TCRdb keeps only in-frame clones here, not all; method: immunoSEQ multiplex PCR. This sample has about 93,000 clones, with approximately 80% found just once. The specimen was PBMCs. The source of these receptors is a man aged 50 to 59 in good health and CMV-seronegative. The CDR3 runs from the conserved cysteine through the conserved F or W. D genes are given only for firm matches. Clone size, where shown, is once, few, many, or a class for clones that have expanded.

abundance	v_gene	j_gene	len	d_gene	CDR3nt	CDR3aa
NA	TRBV4-3	TRBJ2-1	17	NA	TGCGCCAGCAGCCAAGACGGGGGAGGGACACCCTACAATGAGCAGTTCTTC	CASSQDGGGTPYNEQFF
NA	TRBV4-3	TRBJ2-5	13	NA	TGCGCCAGCAGCCACCTTACGGGGGAGGCCCAGTACTTC	CASSHLTGEAQYF
once	TRBV4-2	TRBJ2-1	12	NA	TGTGCCAGCAGCCAAAGCCTAAATGAGCAGTTCTTC	CASSQSLNEQFF
NA	TRBV18	TRBJ2-2	15	TRBD2	TGTGCCAGCTCAACCGGACTAGCGGGAGCCGGGGAGCTGTTTTTT	CASSTGLAGAGELFF
NA	TRBV13	TRBJ2-7	15	TRBD2	TGTGCCAGCACCTTAGCTAGCGGGAGAGAATACGAGCAGTACTTC	CASTLASGREYEQYF
NA	TRBV27	TRBJ2-3	14	NA	TGTGCCAGCAGTTTATATGGGCGCACAGATACGCAGTATTTT	CASSLYGRTDTQYF
NA	TRBV5-4	TRBJ1-1	15	NA	TGTGCCAGCAGCTTGGATTCAGCGACCAACACTGAAGCTTTCTTT	CASSLDSATNTEAFF
NA	TRBV28	TRBJ2-1	15	TRBD1	TGTGCCAGCAGCCTCACCGGGACAGGGGGGAATGAGCAGTTCTTC	CASSLTGTGGNEQFF
NA	TRBV7-9	TRBJ1-1	14	NA	TGTGCCAGCAGCTTAATAACAGCTAACACTGAAGCTTTCTTT	CASSLITANTEAFF
few	TRBV10-3	TRBJ1-1	16	NA	TGTGCCATCAGTCCCTCGGGGGGAAGGTTTTATGGGGAAGCTTTCTTT	CAISPSGGRFYGEAFF
NA	TRBV6-5	TRBJ2-7	12	TRBD1	TGTGCCAGCAGCAGGGGGCGGTACGAGCAGTACTTC	CASSRGRYEQYF
NA	TRBV19	TRBJ2-1	15	TRBD2	TGTGCCAGTAGTATGACTAGCGGTCAATACAATGAGCAGTTCTTC	CASSMTSGQYNEQFF
NA	TRBV27	TRBJ2-5	16	TRBD2	TGTGCCAGCAGTTTATGGACTAGCGGGAGGGGAGAGACCCAGTACTTC	CASSLWTSGRGETQYF
NA	TRBV6-1	TRBJ2-7	15	NA	TGTGCCAGCAGTGAAACGGTAAGATTAGACTACGAGCAGTACTTC	CASSETVRLDYEQYF
NA	TRBV28	TRBJ2-7	14	TRBD1	TGTGCCAGCCAAAAGGGACAGACCCTCTACGAGCAGTACTTC	CASQKGQTLYEQYF
NA	TRBV19	TRBJ1-4	17	TRBD1	TGTGCCAGTAAGACCCGGGACAGGGCGCCAACTAATGAAAAACTGTTTTTT	CASKTRDRAPTNEKLFF
NA	TRBV19	TRBJ2-1	16	TRBD2	TGTGCCAGTAGTATAGAAGGCGGGAGGGCCGACAATGAGCAGTTCTTC	CASSIEGGRADNEQFF
NA	TRBV2	TRBJ2-7	15	TRBD2	TGTGCCAGCAGTGCGTGGACTAGCGGACTCTACGAGCAGTACTTC	CASSAWTSGLYEQYF
few	TRBV6-1	TRBJ1-4	15	TRBD1	TGTGCCAGCAGTGGATCCGTGACAGGGGATGAAAAACTGTTTTTT	CASSGSVTGDEKLFF
once	TRBV29-1	TRBJ2-1	11	NA	TGCAGCGTTGAGGGGGCGTTTGAGCAGTTCTTC	CSVEGAFEQFF
NA	TRBV4-1	TRBJ2-7	18	TRBD2	TGCGCCAGCAGCCAATTTCCGGGACTAGCGGGAGAGGGTTACGAGCAGTACTTC	CASSQFPGLAGEGYEQYF
NA	TRBV9	TRBJ1-6	15	TRBD1	TGTGCCAGCAGCGTCGGACAGGGGGGTAATTCACCCCTCCACTTT	CASSVGQGGNSPLHF
NA	TRBV5-4	TRBJ2-3	15	TRBD1	TGTGCCAGCAGCTACGAACAGGGGGTGACAGATACGCAGTATTTT	CASSYEQGVTDTQYF
NA	TRBV7-6	TRBJ1-1	15	TRBD1	TGTGCCAGCAGCTTATCGGGACAGGGGTACACTGAAGCTTTCTTT	CASSLSGQGYTEAFF
NA	TRBV7-9	TRBJ1-1	15	NA	TGTGCCAGCAGCTTAGATCAGGGCCCAGGGACTGAAGCTTTCTTT	CASSLDQGPGTEAFF
NA	TRBV28	TRBJ2-5	13	TRBD2	TGTGCCAGCGGACGCGGGAGGGAAGAGACCCAGTACTTC	CASGRGREETQYF
NA	TRBV9	TRBJ2-1	16	TRBD2	TGTGCCAGCAGCGCCCGACTAGCGGAGTACTACAATGAGCAGTTCTTC	CASSARLAEYYNEQFF
NA	TRBV5-1	TRBJ1-2	14	NA	TGCGCCAGCAGCTTGTCAGGGGTGATTGGGGGCTACACCTTC	CASSLSGVIGGYTF
once	TRBV28	TRBJ2-5	14	NA	TGTGCCAGCAGTAGGCGGATGGTCCAAGAGACCCAGTACTTC	CASSRRMVQETQYF
NA	TRBV15	TRBJ1-1	12	TRBD1	TGTGCCACGACAGGGATGAACACTGAAGCTTTCTTT	CATTGMNTEAFF
few	TRBV28	TRBJ2-7	14	NA	TGTGCCAGCAGCTTCCCAGCGGTGCCCTACGAGCAGTACTTC	CASSFPAVPYEQYF
NA	TRBV9	TRBJ2-5	14	NA	TGTGCCAGCAGCGTAGAGGACAGCCAAGAGACCCAGTACTTC	CASSVEDSQETQYF
NA	TRBV19	TRBJ2-5	16	TRBD2	TGTGCCAGTAGTATAGCCTCGGGAGGGGGGCTAGAGACCCAGTACTTC	CASSIASGGGLETQYF
NA	TRBV9	TRBJ2-5	15	NA	TGTGCCAGCAGCGTAGATCGGGGAGAGGGAGAGACCCAGTACTTC	CASSVDRGEGETQYF
NA	TRBV2	TRBJ2-7	12	NA	TGTGCCAGCAGGGGACAAGATTACGAGCAGTACTTC	CASRGQDYEQYF
NA	TRBV5-4	TRBJ2-1	11	NA	TGTGCCAGCAGCTCTCACAATGAGCAGTTCTTC	CASSSHNEQFF
NA	TRBV29-1	TRBJ2-7	15	TRBD1	TGCAGCGTTTGGGTTGGGGGGACAGGGAATTACGAGCAGTACTTC	CSVWVGGTGNYEQYF
NA	TRBV27	TRBJ1-1	17	NA	TGTGCCAGCAGTTTAATGGCCCCCTCACAGGGGAACACTGAAGCTTTCTTT	CASSLMAPSQGNTEAFF
NA	TRBV9	TRBJ2-7	15	NA	TGTGCCAGCAGCGTAGCGGAACAGTGGACTTACGAGCAGTACTTC	CASSVAEQWTYEQYF
NA	TRBV5-1	TRBJ2-1	16	TRBD2	TGCGCCAGCAGCAGATCCCTAGCGGGAGGTCACAATGAGCAGTTCTTC	CASSRSLAGGHNEQFF
NA	TRBV4-1	TRBJ2-5	15	TRBD2	TGCGCCAGCAGCCTCACGGGACTAGCTTCAGAGACCCAGTACTTC	CASSLTGLASETQYF
NA	TRBV6-7	TRBJ2-7	15	NA	TGTGCCAGGAGGGCCGGGATGAGTCAGGCCCACGAGCAGTACTTC	CARRAGMSQAHEQYF
NA	TRBV19	TRBJ1-6	17	TRBD1	TGTGCCAGTAGCCCTTCGGGACAGGGGGCAAGAAATTCACCCCTCCACTTT	CASSPSGQGARNSPLHF
NA	TRBV7-9	TRBJ1-2	13	NA	TGTGCCAGCAGCCCCAGTAACGACTATGGCTACACCTTC	CASSPSNDYGYTF
few	TRBV19	TRBJ1-1	14	NA	TGTGCCAGTAGCCCCGGGGCCGGGGGAACTGAAGCTTTCTTT	CASSPGAGGTEAFF
once	TRBV5-6	TRBJ1-1	12	NA	TGTGCCAGCAGCTTCAGGGTTACTGAAGCTTTCTTT	CASSFRVTEAFF